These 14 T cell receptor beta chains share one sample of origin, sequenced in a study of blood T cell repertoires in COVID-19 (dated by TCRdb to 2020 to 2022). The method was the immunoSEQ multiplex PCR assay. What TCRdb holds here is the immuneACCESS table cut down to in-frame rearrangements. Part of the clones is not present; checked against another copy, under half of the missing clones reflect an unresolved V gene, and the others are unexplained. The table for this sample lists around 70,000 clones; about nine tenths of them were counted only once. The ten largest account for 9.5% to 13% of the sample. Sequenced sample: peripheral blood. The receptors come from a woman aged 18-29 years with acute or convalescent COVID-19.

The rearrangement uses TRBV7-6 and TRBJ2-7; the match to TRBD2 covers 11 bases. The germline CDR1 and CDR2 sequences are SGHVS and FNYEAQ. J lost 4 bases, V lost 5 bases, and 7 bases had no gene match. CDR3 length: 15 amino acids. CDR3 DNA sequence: TGTGCCAGCAGCCCGGCTACTAGCGGGAGTTACGAGCAGTACTTC. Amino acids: CASSPATSGSYEQYF.

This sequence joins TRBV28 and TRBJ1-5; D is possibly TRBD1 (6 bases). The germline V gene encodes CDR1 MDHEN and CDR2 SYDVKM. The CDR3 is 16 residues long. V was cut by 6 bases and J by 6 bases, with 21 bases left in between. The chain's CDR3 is CASSGPTGIVGQPQHF. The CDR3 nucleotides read TGTGCCAGCAGCGGCCCAACAGGGATAGTTGGTCAGCCCCAGCATTTT.

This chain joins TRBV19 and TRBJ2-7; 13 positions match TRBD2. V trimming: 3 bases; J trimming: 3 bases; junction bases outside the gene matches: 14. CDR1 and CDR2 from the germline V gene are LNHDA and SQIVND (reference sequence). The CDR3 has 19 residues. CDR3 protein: CASSISRPATSGRCYEQYF. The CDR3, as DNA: TGTGCCAGTAGTATCTCTCGTCCCGCGACTAGCGGGAGGTGCTACGAGCAGTACTTC.

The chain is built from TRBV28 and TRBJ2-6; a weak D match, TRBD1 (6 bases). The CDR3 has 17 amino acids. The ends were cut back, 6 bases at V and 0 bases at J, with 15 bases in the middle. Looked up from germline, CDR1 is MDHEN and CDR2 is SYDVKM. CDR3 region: CASRTGQILSGANVLTF. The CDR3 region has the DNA TGTGCCAGCAGAACCGGACAGATACTCTCTGGGGCCAACGTCCTGACTTTC.

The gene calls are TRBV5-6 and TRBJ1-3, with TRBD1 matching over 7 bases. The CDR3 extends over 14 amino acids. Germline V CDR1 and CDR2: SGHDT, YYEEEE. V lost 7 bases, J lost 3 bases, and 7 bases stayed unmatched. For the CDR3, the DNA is TGTGCCAGCGAATTCGGGACAGATGGAAACACCATATATTTT. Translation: CASEFGTDGNTIYF.

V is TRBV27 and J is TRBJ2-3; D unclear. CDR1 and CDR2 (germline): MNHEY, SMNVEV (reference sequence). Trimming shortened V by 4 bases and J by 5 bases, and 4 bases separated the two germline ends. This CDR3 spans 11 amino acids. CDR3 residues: CASSYQDTQYF. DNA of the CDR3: TGTGCCAGCAGTTATCAAGATACGCAGTATTTT.

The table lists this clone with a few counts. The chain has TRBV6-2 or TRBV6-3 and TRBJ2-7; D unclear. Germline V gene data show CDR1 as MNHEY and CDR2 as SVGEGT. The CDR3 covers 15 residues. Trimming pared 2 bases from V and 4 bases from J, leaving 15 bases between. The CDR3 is CASSYELSFKYEQYF. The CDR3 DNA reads TGTGCCAGCAGTTACGAACTATCATTTAAATACGAGCAGTACTTC.

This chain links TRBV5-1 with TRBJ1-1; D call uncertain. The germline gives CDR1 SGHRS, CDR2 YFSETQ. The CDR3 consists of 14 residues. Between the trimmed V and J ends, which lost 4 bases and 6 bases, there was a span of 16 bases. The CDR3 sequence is CASSPSGASAEAFF. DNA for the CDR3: TGCGCCAGCAGCCCGTCGGGTGCTTCCGCTGAAGCTTTCTTT. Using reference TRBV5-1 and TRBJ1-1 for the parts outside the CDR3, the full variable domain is KAGVTQTPRYLIKTRGQQVTLSCSPISGHRSVSWYQQTPGQGLQFLFEYFSETQRNKGNFPGRFSGRQFSNSRSEMNVSTLELGDSALYLCASSPSGASAEAFFGQGTRLTVV.

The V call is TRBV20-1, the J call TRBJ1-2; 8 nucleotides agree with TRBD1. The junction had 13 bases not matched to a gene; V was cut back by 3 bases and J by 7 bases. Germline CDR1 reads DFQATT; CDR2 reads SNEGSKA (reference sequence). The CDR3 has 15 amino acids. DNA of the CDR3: TGCAGTGCTAGTTCAGGACAGGGTATCATGGTTGGCTACACCTTC. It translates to CSASSGQGIMVGYTF.

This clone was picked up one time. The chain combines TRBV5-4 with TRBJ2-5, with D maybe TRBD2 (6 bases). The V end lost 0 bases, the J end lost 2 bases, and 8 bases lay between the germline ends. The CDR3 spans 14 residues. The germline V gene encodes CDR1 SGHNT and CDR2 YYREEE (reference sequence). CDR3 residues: CASSLGRGQETQYF. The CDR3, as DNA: TGTGCCAGCAGCTTGGGGCGGGGACAAGAGACCCAGTACTTC.

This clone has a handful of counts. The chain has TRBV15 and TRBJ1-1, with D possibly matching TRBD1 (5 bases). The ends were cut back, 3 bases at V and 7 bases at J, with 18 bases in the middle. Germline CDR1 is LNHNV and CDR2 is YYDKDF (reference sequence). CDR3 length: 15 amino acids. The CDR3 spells CATSSGFAGLSEAFF. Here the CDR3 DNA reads TGTGCCACCAGCAGTGGCTTTGCAGGGTTGAGTGAAGCTTTCTTT.

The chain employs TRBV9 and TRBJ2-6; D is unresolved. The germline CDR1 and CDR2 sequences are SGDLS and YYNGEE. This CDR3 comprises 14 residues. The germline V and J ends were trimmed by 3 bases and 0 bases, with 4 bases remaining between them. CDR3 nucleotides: TGTGCCAGCAGCGCGTTCTCTGGGGCCAACGTCCTGACTTTC. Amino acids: CASSAFSGANVLTF. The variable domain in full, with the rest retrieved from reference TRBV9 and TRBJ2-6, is DSGVTQTPKHLITATGQRVTLRCSPRSGDLSVYWYQQSLDQGLQFLIQYYNGEERAKGNILERFSAQQFPDLHSELNLSSLELGDSALYFCASSAFSGANVLTFGAGSRLTVL.

CDR3 amino acids: CASSLAAEQFF. The CDR3 nucleotides read TGTGCCAGCAGCCTAGCGGCTGAGCAGTTCTTC. The chain combines TRBV28 with TRBJ2-1; the match to TRBD2 covers 7 bases. Germline V gene lookup returns CDR1 MDHEN and CDR2 SYDVKM. J gave up 9 bases and V 6 bases, and 2 bases lay outside the gene matches. The CDR3 has 11 amino acids.

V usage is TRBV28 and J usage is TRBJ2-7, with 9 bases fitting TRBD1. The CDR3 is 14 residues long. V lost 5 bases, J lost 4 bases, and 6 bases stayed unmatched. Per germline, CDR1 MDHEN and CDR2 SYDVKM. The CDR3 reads CASSRGTGIYEQYF. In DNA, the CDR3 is TGTGCCAGCAGTCGCGGGACAGGGATTTACGAGCAGTACTTC.